Shown below are 11 T cell receptor beta chains from a single sample sequenced in a study of cytomegalovirus exposure and HLA in healthy donors. It was with 60 Vbeta and 13 Jbeta primers that the PCR ran. Here immunoSEQ multiplex PCR was the method, and the copy in TCRdb shows in-frame clones only, minus some. The sample holds 65,000 to 95,000 clones, around 76% seen once. Sample: PBMCs. The source of these receptors is a male donor in good health and CMV-seropositive.

In DNA, the CDR3 is TGTGCCAGCAGTTCACCGGGACAGGGGAACACTGAAGCTTTCTTT. Its translation: CASSSPGQGNTEAFF. This chain connects TRBV28 to TRBJ1-1; 9 bases agree with TRBD1. The V gene's germline CDR1 is MDHEN and CDR2 SYDVKM. Trimming took 4 bases from V and 1 from J; bases not matched to a gene: 4. This CDR3 is 15 amino acids long.

The V call is TRBV27, the J call TRBJ2-1, with 7 bases aligning to TRBD2. V lost 6 bases and J lost 4; bases outside the gene matches: 12. Germline CDR1 reads MNHEY; CDR2 reads SMNVEV (reference sequence). The CDR3 is 16 amino acids. CDR3 loop: CASRGGAGSRYNEQFF. Written as DNA, the CDR3 is TGTGCCAGCAGAGGAGGAGCGGGATCTCGTTACAATGAGCAGTTCTTC.

This sequence joins TRBV7-8 and TRBJ2-4; 8 bases fit TRBD1. CDR3 length: 16 amino acids. CDR1 is SGHVS and CDR2 is FQNEAQ in the germline V gene. Trimming took 2 bases from V and 7 from J; bases not matched to a gene: 10. CDR3 in amino acids: CASSLLRRDRNNIQYF. CDR3 DNA sequence: TGTGCCAGCAGCTTACTCCGCCGGGACAGGAACAACATTCAGTACTTC.

The chain joins TRBV2 to TRBJ1-4; TRBD1 is a possible D gene (5 bases). CDR3 size: 18 residues. Germline assignment: CDR1 SNHLY and CDR2 FYNNEI. Trimming removed 6 bases at V and 6 bases at J, with 26 bases between. The CDR3 spells CASSPTGRAGFTYEKLFF. The CDR3 DNA is TGTGCCAGCAGCCCTACAGGACGAGCGGGGTTCACTTATGAAAAACTGTTTTTT.

The genes are TRBV27 and TRBJ2-2, with 13 bases matching TRBD2. The CDR3 has 19 residues. The germline CDR1 and CDR2 sequences are MNHEY and SMNVEV (reference sequence). The trim removed 7 bases at V and 1 base at J, leaving 12 bases unmatched. CDR3: CASKQGLAGMALNTGELFF. CDR3 nucleotides: TGTGCCAGCAAACAGGGACTAGCGGGAATGGCCCTGAACACCGGGGAGCTGTTTTTT.

This clone turned up a few times. The V and J genes are TRBV6-6 and TRBJ2-1; D is possibly TRBD2 (6 bases). Germline V CDR1 and CDR2: MNHNY, SVGAGI (reference sequence). Trimming left V 4 bases short and J 3 bases short, with 10 bases between. This CDR3 region has 14 residues. CDR3 loop: CASSSIGGYNEQFF. The CDR3 bases are TGTGCCAGCAGTTCCATCGGGGGCTACAATGAGCAGTTCTTC.

This clone is categorized as medium-sized. At the DNA level, this CDR3 is encoded by other sequences in the same sample as well. The chain uses TRBV6-5 and TRBJ1-1, with D unresolved. V was trimmed by 0 bases and J by 3 bases, leaving 14 bases between them. CDR1 is MNHEY, CDR2 SVGAGI, per germline. CDR3 size: 16 residues. CDR3 protein: CASSYSSSGGDTEAFF. The CDR3 DNA follows: TGTGCCAGCAGTTACTCGAGTTCGGGAGGCGACACTGAAGCTTTCTTT.

V and J are TRBV11-1 and TRBJ2-5, with TRBD2 matching 9 bases. Per germline, CDR1 SGHAT and CDR2 FQDESV (reference sequence). J lost 7 bases, V lost 2 bases, and 8 bases had no gene match. The CDR3 contains 15 residues. CDR3 region: CASSLWASGVVTQYF. For the CDR3, the DNA is TGTGCCAGCAGCTTATGGGCTAGCGGGGTGGTGACCCAGTACTTC.

This clone was found once. This chain joins TRBV28 and TRBJ2-7, with D perhaps matching TRBD1 (7 bases). CDR3 length equals 17 residues. Germline lookup yields CDR1 MDHEN and CDR2 SYDVKM. Deletions cut 6 bases from V and 0 bases from J, with 21 bases between. CDR3 residues: CASSPWGQGGPSYEQYF. Here the CDR3 DNA reads TGTGCCAGCAGCCCCTGGGGCCAGGGGGGCCCCTCCTACGAGCAGTACTTC.

A single count supports this clone. The chain combines TRBV15 with TRBJ2-1, with D possibly being TRBD1 (7 bases). V was pared by 0 bases and J by 7 bases, with 22 bases between. Germline CDR1 LNHNV, CDR2 YYDKDF (reference sequence). The CDR3 totals 18 residues. The CDR3 sequence: CATSRDHRGGALVNEQFF. The CDR3 DNA reads TGTGCCACCAGCAGAGATCACAGGGGAGGTGCTCTTGTAAATGAGCAGTTCTTC. Looking up the rest from reference TRBV15 and TRBJ2-1 gives the full variable domain: DAMVIQNPRYQVTQFGKPVTLSCSQTLNHNVMYWYQQKSSQAPKLLFHYYDKDFNNEADTPDNFQSRRPNTSFCFLDIRSPGLGDTAMYLCATSRDHRGGALVNEQFFGPGTRLTVL.

The chain carries TRBV9 and TRBJ1-1; a weak D match, TRBD1 (6 bases). Germline CDR1 reads SGDLS; CDR2 reads YYNGEE. Trimming cost V 4 bases and J 0 bases, with 13 bases left between them. This CDR3 spans 15 amino acids. The CDR3 bases are TGTGCCAGCAGCCCGACTCCAGGGGTGAACACTGAAGCTTTCTTT. Encoded protein: CASSPTPGVNTEAFF.